This T cell receptor beta chain was profiled in a study of blood T cell repertoires in COVID-19. For the study at large: Samples taken during acute and convalescent COVID-19 were collected in the United States, Italy and Spain. Nucleic acid was either cDNA or gDNA, and it came from T cells, B-cell-depleted T cells, or PBMCs.

Per the authors' pipeline: Researchers report that nucleated cell counts were estimated from reference gene primer amplification. Some clones are missing from TCRdb's copy, which holds only in-frame ones; the method was immunoSEQ multiplex PCR. V and J calls and clone size are those listed in that table; D and trimming were worked out from the DNA. The sample contains 20,000 to 30,000 clones, 82% of which appear only once. Sequences were obtained from peripheral blood. The TCR comes from a human donor in a cohort sampled during active COVID-19.

The CDR3 DNA is TGTGCCAGCAGGACCCCTAGCGGCCACAATGAGCAGTTCTTC. Its protein is CASRTPSGHNEQFF. The rearrangement links TRBV6-5 to TRBJ2-1; 7 nucleotides line up with TRBD2. The CDR3 totals 14 residues. J gave up 5 bases and V 6 bases, and 7 bases lay outside the gene matches. In germline, CDR1 is MNHEY, CDR2 SVGAGI.